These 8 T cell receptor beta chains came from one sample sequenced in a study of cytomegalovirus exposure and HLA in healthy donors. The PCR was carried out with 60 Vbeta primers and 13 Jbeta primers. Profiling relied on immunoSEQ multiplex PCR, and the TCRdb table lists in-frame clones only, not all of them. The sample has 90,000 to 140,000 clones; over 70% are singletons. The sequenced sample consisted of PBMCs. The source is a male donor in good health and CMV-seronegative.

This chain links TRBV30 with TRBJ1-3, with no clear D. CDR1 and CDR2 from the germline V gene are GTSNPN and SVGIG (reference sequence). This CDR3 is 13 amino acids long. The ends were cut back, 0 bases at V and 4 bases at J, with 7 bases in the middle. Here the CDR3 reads CAWSVREGNTIYF. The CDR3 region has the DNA TGTGCCTGGAGTGTACGGGAAGGAAACACCATATATTTT. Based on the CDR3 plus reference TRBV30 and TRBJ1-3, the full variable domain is SQTIHQWPATLVQPVGSPLSLECTVEGTSNPNLYWYRQAAGRGLQLLFYSVGIGQISSEVPQNLSASRPQDRQFILSSKKLLLSDSGFYLCAWSVREGNTIYFGEGSWLTVV.

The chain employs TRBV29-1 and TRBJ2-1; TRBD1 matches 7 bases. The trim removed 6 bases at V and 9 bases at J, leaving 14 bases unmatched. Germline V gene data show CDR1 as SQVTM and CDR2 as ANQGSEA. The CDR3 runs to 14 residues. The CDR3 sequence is CSVARQGVRTEQFF. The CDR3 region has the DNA TGCAGCGTCGCGAGACAGGGAGTTAGGACTGAGCAGTTCTTC.

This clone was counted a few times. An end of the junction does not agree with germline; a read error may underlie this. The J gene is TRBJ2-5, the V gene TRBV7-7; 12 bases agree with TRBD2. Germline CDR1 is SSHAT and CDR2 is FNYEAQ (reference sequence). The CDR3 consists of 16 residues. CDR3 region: CASSSIPLAGGQTQYF. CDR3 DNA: TGTGCTAGCAGCTCCATACCACTAGCGGGAGGACAGACCCAGTACTTC.

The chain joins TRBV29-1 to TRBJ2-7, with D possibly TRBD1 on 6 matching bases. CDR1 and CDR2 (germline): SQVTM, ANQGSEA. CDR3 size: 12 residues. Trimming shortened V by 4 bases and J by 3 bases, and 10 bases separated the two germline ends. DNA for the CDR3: TGCAGCGTTGCCCCGACAGGCTACGAGCAGTACTTC. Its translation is CSVAPTGYEQYF.

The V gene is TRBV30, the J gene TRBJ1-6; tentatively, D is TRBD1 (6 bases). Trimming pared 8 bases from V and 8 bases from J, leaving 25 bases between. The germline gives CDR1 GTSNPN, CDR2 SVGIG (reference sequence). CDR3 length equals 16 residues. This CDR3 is CARRYRDSPWDSPLHF. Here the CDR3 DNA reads TGTGCCCGACGATACAGGGATTCCCCGTGGGATTCACCCCTCCACTTT.

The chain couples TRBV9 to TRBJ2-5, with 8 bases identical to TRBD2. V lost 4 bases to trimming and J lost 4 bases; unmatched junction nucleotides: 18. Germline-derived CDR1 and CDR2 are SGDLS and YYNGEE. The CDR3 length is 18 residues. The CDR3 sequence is CASSPPLKLIAGRETQYF. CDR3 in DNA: TGTGCCAGCAGCCCTCCGCTAAAGTTGATAGCGGGACGAGAGACCCAGTACTTC.

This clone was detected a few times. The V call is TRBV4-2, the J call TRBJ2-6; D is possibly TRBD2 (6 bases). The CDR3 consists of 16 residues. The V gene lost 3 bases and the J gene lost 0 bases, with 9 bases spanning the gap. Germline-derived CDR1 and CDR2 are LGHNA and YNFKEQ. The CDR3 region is CASSQGLDSGANVLTF. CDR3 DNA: TGTGCCAGCAGCCAGGGACTTGACTCTGGGGCCAACGTCCTGACTTTC.

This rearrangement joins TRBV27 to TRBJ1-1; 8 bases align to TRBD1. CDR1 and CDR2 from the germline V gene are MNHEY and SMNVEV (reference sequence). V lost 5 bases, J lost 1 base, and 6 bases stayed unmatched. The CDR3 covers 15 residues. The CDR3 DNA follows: TGTGCCAGCAGTGACAGGGGTGGAGGGAACACTGAAGCTTTCTTT. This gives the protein CASSDRGGGNTEAFF.